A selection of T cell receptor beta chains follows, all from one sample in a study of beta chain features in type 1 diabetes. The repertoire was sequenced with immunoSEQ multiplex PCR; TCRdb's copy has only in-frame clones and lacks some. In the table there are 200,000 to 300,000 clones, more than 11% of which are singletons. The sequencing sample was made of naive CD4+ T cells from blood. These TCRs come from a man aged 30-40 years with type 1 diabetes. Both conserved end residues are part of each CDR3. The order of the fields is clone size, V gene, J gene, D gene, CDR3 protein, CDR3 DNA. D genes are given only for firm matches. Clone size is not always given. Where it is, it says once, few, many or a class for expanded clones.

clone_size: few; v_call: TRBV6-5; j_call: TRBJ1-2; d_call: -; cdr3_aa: CASRPAEESNYGYTF; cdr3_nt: TGTGCCAGCAGACCGGCGGAGGAATCTAACTATGGCTACACCTTC
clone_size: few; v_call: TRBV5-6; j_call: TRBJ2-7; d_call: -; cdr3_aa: CASSLRGVDEQYF; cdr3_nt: TGTGCCAGCAGCTTGAGAGGTGTCGACGAGCAGTACTTC
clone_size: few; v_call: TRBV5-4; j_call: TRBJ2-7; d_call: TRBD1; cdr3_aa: CASSDTGGNEQYF; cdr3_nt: TGTGCCAGCAGCGATACAGGGGGCAACGAGCAGTACTTC
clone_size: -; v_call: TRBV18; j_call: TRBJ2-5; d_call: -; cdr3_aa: CASSPPGRGQTQETQYF; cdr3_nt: TGTGCCAGCTCACCACCCGGAAGAGGACAGACCCAAGAGACCCAGTACTTC
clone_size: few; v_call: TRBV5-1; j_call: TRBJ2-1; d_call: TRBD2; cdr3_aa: CASSPGLASSYNEQFF; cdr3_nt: TGCGCCAGCAGCCCGGGACTAGCGAGCTCCTACAATGAGCAGTTCTTC
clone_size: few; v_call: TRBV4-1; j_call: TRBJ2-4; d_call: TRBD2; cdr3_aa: CASSFPGRENIQYF; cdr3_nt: TGCGCCAGCAGCTTCCCAGGGCGGGAGAACATTCAGTACTTC
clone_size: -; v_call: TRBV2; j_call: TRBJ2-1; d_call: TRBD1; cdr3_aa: CASRPDRGQGEQFF; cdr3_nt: TGTGCCAGCAGGCCTGACAGGGGGCAAGGTGAGCAGTTCTTC
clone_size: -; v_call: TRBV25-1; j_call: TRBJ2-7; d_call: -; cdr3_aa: CASSETGPVVYEQYF; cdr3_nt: TGTGCCAGCAGTGAAACTGGGCCCGTTGTCTACGAGCAGTACTTC
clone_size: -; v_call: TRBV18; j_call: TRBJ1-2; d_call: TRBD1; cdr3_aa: CASSPNDRGDYGYTF; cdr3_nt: TGTGCCAGCTCACCCAATGACAGGGGTGACTATGGCTACACCTTC
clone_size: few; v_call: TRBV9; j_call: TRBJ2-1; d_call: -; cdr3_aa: CASSVEYRDNEQFF; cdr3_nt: TGTGCCAGCAGCGTAGAGTACAGAGACAATGAGCAGTTCTTC
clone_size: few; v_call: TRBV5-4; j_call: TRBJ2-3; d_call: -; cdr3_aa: CASSLSMSTDTQYF; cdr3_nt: TGTGCCAGCAGCCTCTCCATGAGTACAGATACGCAGTATTTT
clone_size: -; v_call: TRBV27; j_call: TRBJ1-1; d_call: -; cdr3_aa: CASSPRTARNTEAFF; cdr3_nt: TGTGCCAGCAGTCCCCGGACAGCCCGGAACACTGAAGCTTTCTTT
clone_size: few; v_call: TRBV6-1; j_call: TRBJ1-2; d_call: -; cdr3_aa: CASRQETNYGYTF; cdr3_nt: TGTGCCAGCAGACAGGAAACTAACTATGGCTACACCTTC
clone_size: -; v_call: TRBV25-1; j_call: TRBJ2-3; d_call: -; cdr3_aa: CASSELQGSTDTQYF; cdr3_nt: TGTGCCAGCAGTGAGTTACAGGGAAGCACAGATACGCAGTATTTT
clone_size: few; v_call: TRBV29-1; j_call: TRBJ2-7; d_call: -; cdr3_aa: CSVLTGDYYEQYF; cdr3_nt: TGCAGCGTTCTGACAGGGGACTACTACGAGCAGTACTTC